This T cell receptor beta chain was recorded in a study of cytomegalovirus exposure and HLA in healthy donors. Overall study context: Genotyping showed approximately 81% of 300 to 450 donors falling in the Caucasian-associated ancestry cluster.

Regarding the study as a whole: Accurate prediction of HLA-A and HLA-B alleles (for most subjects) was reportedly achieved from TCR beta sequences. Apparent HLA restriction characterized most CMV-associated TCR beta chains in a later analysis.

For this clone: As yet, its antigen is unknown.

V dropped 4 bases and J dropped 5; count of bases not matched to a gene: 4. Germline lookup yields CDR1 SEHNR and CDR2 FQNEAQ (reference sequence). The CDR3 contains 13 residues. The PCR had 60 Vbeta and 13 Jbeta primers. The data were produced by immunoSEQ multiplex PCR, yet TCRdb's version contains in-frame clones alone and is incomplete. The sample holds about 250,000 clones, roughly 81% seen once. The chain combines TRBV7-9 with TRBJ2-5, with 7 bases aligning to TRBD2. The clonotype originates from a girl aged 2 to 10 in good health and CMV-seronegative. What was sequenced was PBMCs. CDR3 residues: CASSSRGVETQYF. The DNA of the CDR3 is TGTGCCAGCAGCTCCCGGGGGGTCGAGACCCAGTACTTC.